A single sample gave rise to the 23 T cell receptor beta chains below, sequenced in a study of beta chain features in type 1 diabetes. Findings of the study overall: There was a moderate but significant shortening of TCRB CDR3s in all four CD4+ subsets of Type 1 diabetes patients.

Their specific antigens are unknown. Investigators reverse transcribed all isolated RNA, so they sequenced expressed TCRB transcripts. The protocol was immunoSEQ multiplex PCR, while the TCRdb copy is restricted to in-frame clones and leaves out a portion. The data show about 240,000 clones, more than 11% seen once. Material for sequencing was naive CD4+ T cells from blood. The source is a man younger than 40 with type 1 diabetes.

CDR3: CASSFGSSGAQHF. As DNA, the CDR3 is TGTGCCAGCAGCTTCGGATCCTCCGGGGCCCAGCATTTT. V is TRBV11-2 and J is TRBJ1-5, with D uncertain. The V end lost 3 bases, the J end lost 11 bases, and 14 bases lay between the germline ends. This CDR3 has 13 amino acids. The germline V gene has CDR1 SGHAT and CDR2 FQNNGV.

This clone was seen a few times. The genes are TRBV25-1 and TRBJ1-2; no reliable D call. V gave up 6 bases and J gave up 4 bases, with 18 bases separating them. From germline, CDR1 is MGHDK and CDR2 SYGVNS. This CDR3 has 15 amino acids. This chain's CDR3 is CASSSPGWGVYGYTF. Here the CDR3 DNA reads TGTGCCAGCAGCTCTCCTGGTTGGGGAGTCTATGGCTACACCTTC.

The rearrangement uses TRBV27 and TRBJ2-3; 7 bases map to TRBD2. CDR3 size: 16 residues. The J segment lost 6 bases and the V segment lost 5 bases, leaving 14 bases of the junction unmatched. The germline CDR1 and CDR2 sequences are MNHEY and SMNVEV (reference sequence). The CDR3 DNA reads as TGTGCCAGCAGTCCGGAGGGGAGGGATAGGCTTGATACGCAGTATTTT. It translates to CASSPEGRDRLDTQYF.

The chain has TRBV19 and TRBJ1-1, with 8 bases matching TRBD1. The CDR3 runs 14 residues. CDR1 is LNHDA and CDR2 is SQIVND in the germline V gene (reference sequence). Trimming removed 7 bases from V and 11 bases from J; junction bases left unmatched: 15. CDR3 sequence reads: CASKTPGQALTAFF. The CDR3 bases are TGTGCCAGTAAAACACCGGGACAGGCCCTTACGGCTTTCTTT.

This chain links TRBV7-2 with TRBJ2-3, with 9 nucleotides matching TRBD2. Germline-derived CDR1 and CDR2 are SGHTA and FQGNSA. Trimming at V came to 5 bases and at J to 0 bases, leaving 6 bases not matched to a gene. The CDR3 covers 16 residues. The CDR3 DNA reads TGTGCCAGCAGCGTGATCCTAGCGGGGAGCACAGATACGCAGTATTTT. Residues: CASSVILAGSTDTQYF.

The rearrangement uses TRBV5-1 and TRBJ2-2, with 7 bases lining up with TRBD2. The CDR3 has 15 amino acids. Losses at the gene ends were 4 bases for V and 2 bases for J; bases not matched to a gene: 5. CDR1 and CDR2 (germline): SGHRS, YFSETQ. The CDR3 sequence: CASSAGDGNTGELFF. In DNA, the CDR3 is TGCGCCAGCAGCGCGGGGGACGGCAACACCGGGGAGCTGTTTTTT.

The CDR3 DNA is TGTGCCAGCAGCTTAGAGACAGGGGGCGCGGGGGACACCGGGGAGCTGTTTTTT. This gives the protein CASSLETGGAGDTGELFF. The chain combines TRBV7-9 with TRBJ2-2, with 10 bases aligning to TRBD1. V was pared by 1 base and J by 3 bases, with 8 bases of the junction left unmatched. The CDR3 spans 18 residues. Germline V lookup: CDR1 SEHNR, CDR2 FQNEAQ (reference sequence).

The V call is TRBV13, the J call TRBJ1-1; TRBD1 agrees at 9 bases. Looked up from germline, CDR1 is PRHDT and CDR2 is FYEKMQ (reference sequence). Trimming at V came to 6 bases and at J to 1 base, leaving 3 bases not matched to a gene. CDR3 length equals 14 residues. The CDR3 DNA reads TGTGCCAGCAGACAGGGACAGGGGAACACTGAAGCTTTCTTT. Its translation: CASRQGQGNTEAFF.

The rearrangement links TRBV10-3 to TRBJ2-1, with 10 bases fitting TRBD2. The CDR3 length is 20 residues. CDR1 is ENHRY, CDR2 SYGVKD, per germline. V lost 2 bases and J lost 3; bases outside the gene matches: 16. CDR3: CAISETEAGGTTHNYNEQFF. The DNA for the CDR3 is TGTGCCATCAGTGAGACTGAAGCGGGGGGGACTACCCATAACTACAATGAGCAGTTCTTC.

The chain couples TRBV27 to TRBJ2-3; 8 nucleotides agree with TRBD2. The CDR3 has 17 amino acids. Per germline, CDR1 MNHEY and CDR2 SMNVEV (reference sequence). V lost 5 bases to trimming and J lost 1 base; unmatched junction nucleotides: 11. In DNA, the CDR3 is TGTGCCAGCAGTCCCTGGGGGGCTAGCGGGCGCACAGATACGCAGTATTTT. It specifies CASSPWGASGRTDTQYF.

The chain carries TRBV7-2 and TRBJ2-1; the D gene is possibly TRBD1 (5 bases). Germline assignment: CDR1 SGHTA and CDR2 FQGNSA. The CDR3 runs 14 residues. Deletions cut 5 bases from V and 5 bases from J, with 13 bases between. The CDR3 region is CASSRRAAHNEQFF. The CDR3 bases are TGTGCCAGCAGCCGCAGGGCCGCCCACAATGAGCAGTTCTTC.

This clone came up a few times. The rearrangement uses TRBV9 and TRBJ2-1; D may be TRBD1 (6 bases). There are 14 residues in the CDR3. Germline loops: CDR1 SGDLS, CDR2 YYNGEE. V gave up 4 bases and J gave up 8 bases, with 16 bases separating them. CDR3 residues: CASSLGQPSDEQFF. In nucleotides, the CDR3 is TGTGCCAGCAGCCTCGGACAGCCGTCGGATGAGCAGTTCTTC.

The genes are TRBV2 and TRBJ2-7; D not resolved. Trimming cost V 6 bases and J 2 bases, with 14 bases left between them. The germline gives CDR1 SNHLY, CDR2 FYNNEI. The CDR3 is 14 residues long. The CDR3 is CASRATTITYEQYF. In DNA, the CDR3 is TGTGCCAGCAGGGCTACGACAATAACCTACGAGCAGTACTTC.

V and J are TRBV27 and TRBJ1-1, with D perhaps TRBD1 (6 bases). CDR1 is MNHEY and CDR2 is SMNVEV in the germline V gene (reference sequence). There are 15 residues in the CDR3. The V end was cut by 4 bases, the J end by 3 bases, with 15 bases between. CDR3 amino acids: CASSSYRAVYTEAFF. In nucleotides, the CDR3 is TGTGCCAGCAGTTCATACAGGGCGGTGTACACTGAAGCTTTCTTT.

The V gene is TRBV20-1, the J gene TRBJ1-1; D ambiguous. Trimming removed 8 bases from V and 3 bases from J, with 10 bases in between. CDR1 and CDR2 (germline): DFQATT, SNEGSKA (reference sequence). This CDR3 has 11 residues. The CDR3 DNA sequence: TGCAGTCAACTACGGGACACTGAAGCTTTCTTT. As protein: CSQLRDTEAFF.

V and J are TRBV5-1 and TRBJ1-1; 9 bases fit TRBD1. Germline V lookup: CDR1 SGHRS, CDR2 YFSETQ. The trim removed 0 bases at V and 5 bases at J, leaving 2 bases unmatched. CDR3 length: 14 amino acids. CDR3 DNA: TGCGCCAGCAGCTTGGCGGACAGGGGAACTGAAGCTTTCTTT. Translating it yields CASSLADRGTEAFF.

The chain has TRBV2 and TRBJ1-6, with 9 nucleotides matching TRBD1. The ends lost 3 bases at V and 8 bases at J; junction bases unmatched: 5. In germline, CDR1 is SNHLY, CDR2 FYNNEI. This CDR3 has 15 amino acids. The CDR3 reads CASSDRDRVYSPLHF. The CDR3 bases are TGTGCCAGCAGTGACCGGGACAGGGTGTATTCACCCCTCCACTTT. The entire variable domain, with the rest obtained from reference TRBV2 and TRBJ1-6, is as follows: EPEVTQTPSHQVTQMGQEVILRCVPISNHLYFYWYRQILGQKVEFLVSFYNNEISEKSEIFDDQFSVERPDGSNFTLKIRSTKLEDSAMYFCASSDRDRVYSPLHFGNGTRLTVT.

The rearrangement joins TRBV7-9 to TRBJ1-1; 7 bases fit TRBD1. V was clipped by 2 bases and J by 1 base; unmatched bases: 4. Germline V lookup: CDR1 SEHNR, CDR2 FQNEAQ (reference sequence). The CDR3 runs to 15 residues. CDR3 sequence reads: CASSLRQGGNTEAFF. CDR3 DNA sequence: TGTGCCAGCAGCTTAAGACAGGGCGGGAACACTGAAGCTTTCTTT.

This chain connects TRBV4-1 to TRBJ2-1, with D tentatively TRBD1 (6 bases). Germline CDR1 is MGHRA and CDR2 is YSYEKL. This CDR3 contains 13 residues. Trimming took 4 bases from V and 10 from J, leaving 14 bases between them. The CDR3 DNA reads as TGCGCCAGCAGCCTTCTCTTTGGACAGGAGCAGTTCTTC. Its translation: CASSLLFGQEQFF.

In its sample, this clone was seen a few times. V usage is TRBV29-1 and J usage is TRBJ1-2; D is perhaps TRBD1 (6 bases). The CDR3 extends over 13 amino acids. The V gene's germline CDR1 is SQVTM and CDR2 ANQGSEA. Trimming left V 7 bases short and J 4 bases short, with 16 bases between. CDR3 protein: CSAARGQAYGYTF. DNA for the CDR3: TGCAGCGCCGCGCGGGGGCAGGCCTATGGCTACACCTTC. The entire variable domain, with the rest obtained from reference TRBV29-1 and TRBJ1-2, is as follows: SAVISQKPSRDICQRGTSLTIQCQVDSQVTMMFWYRQQPGQSLTLIATANQGSEATYESGFVIDKFPISRPNLTFSTLTVSNMSPEDSSIYLCSAARGQAYGYTFGSGTRLTVV.

This clone was found a few times. The chain carries TRBV30 and TRBJ1-2; D not certain. The CDR3 loop spans 17 amino acids. Germline CDR1 is GTSNPN and CDR2 is SVGIG (reference sequence). V was clipped by 1 base and J by 0 bases, with 18 bases between them. DNA for the CDR3: TGTGCCTGGAGTGCCCCTTCCCGGAGCCCAGCTAACTATGGCTACACCTTC. Translated: CAWSAPSRSPANYGYTF.

In its sample, this clone was seen a few times. The chain employs TRBV9 and TRBJ2-1, with 10 bases fitting TRBD2. This CDR3 contains 15 residues. J was trimmed by 4 bases and V by 4 bases; bases with no gene match: 5. CDR1 and CDR2 from the germline V gene are SGDLS and YYNGEE. CDR3 protein: CASSTRLAGYNEQFF. CDR3 coding DNA: TGTGCCAGCAGCACCCGACTAGCGGGTTACAATGAGCAGTTCTTC.

V is TRBV9 and J is TRBJ1-3; D unresolved. From germline, CDR1 is SGDLS and CDR2 YYNGEE. The CDR3 length is 13 residues. Trimming stripped 4 bases from V and 4 bases from J, with 9 bases between. The CDR3 bases are TGTGCCAGCAGCCCCAGTAGCGGAAACACCATATATTTT. This gives the protein CASSPSSGNTIYF.